This T cell receptor beta chain was found in a study of Ad26.COV2.S vaccination and SARS-CoV-2 variants. Treatment here: about 20 received Ad26.COV2.S at low or high dose, single or two shots; 5 received placebo; per-sample allocation not given. Each sample was drawn 63 days after the first injection (of vaccine or placebo). This person who donated was an adult of 18-55 years in Boston. Vaccination employed an Ad26 vector expressing the Wuhan-strain SARS-CoV-2 spike. Concerning this clone itself: Its specificity is unknown.

General study results and limits: Marked by substantial breadth, spike-specific CD8+ and CD4+ T cell responses were reportedly seen after vaccination. The TCR breadth and depth analyses may have understated or missed part of the total T cell responses.

Clones were read by immunoSEQ multiplex PCR, and TCRdb kept only the in-frame ones, dropping some. The table lists almost 400,000 clones, over 75% of them singletons. The CDR3 spans 16 residues. The V and J ends lost 1 base and 0 bases respectively, with 9 bases between them. Germline V gene data show CDR1 as MGHRA and CDR2 as YSYEKL. This chain uses TRBV4-1 with TRBJ1-4; no definite D call. The sample in question was peripheral blood, obtained in a trial of Ad26.COV2.S vaccine versus placebo. This receptor was taken from a person aged 18-65 years who received the Ad26.COV2.S COVID-19 vaccine or a placebo. CDR3 loop: CASSQVPTTTNEKLFF. The CDR3 coding sequence is TGCGCCAGCAGCCAAGTACCGACAACAACTAATGAAAAACTGTTTTTT.